Below, 24 T cell receptor beta chains from the same sample are listed, as sequenced in a study of cytomegalovirus exposure and HLA in healthy donors (dated by TCRdb to the late 2010s). The method was the immunoSEQ multiplex PCR assay. As stored in TCRdb, this immuneACCESS dataset retains in-frame rearrangements with V and J assigned. A fraction of the clones does not appear; measured against another copy, unresolved V genes explain less than half of the discrepancy, and the remainder lacks a known reason. The sample records approximately 60,000 clones, about 91% of which are singletons. Around 1.2% of the sample is taken by the ten largest. The sequenced material came from PBMCs. The receptors stem from a woman under 30 in good health and CMV-seronegative.

The V call is TRBV27, the J call TRBJ2-2; 9 nucleotides match TRBD1. The length of the CDR3 is 16 residues. Germline V lookup: CDR1 MNHEY, CDR2 SMNVEV (reference sequence). Unmatched junction bases numbered 10, after V lost 5 bases and J lost 6 bases. This CDR3 reads CASSRIPGQGPGELFF. CDR3 coding DNA: TGTGCCAGCAGTCGGATTCCGGGACAGGGTCCCGGGGAGCTGTTTTTT.

The chain employs TRBV4-3 and TRBJ1-3; TRBD1 agrees at 9 bases. CDR1 and CDR2 (germline): LGHNA, YSLEER. The CDR3 totals 16 residues. The trim removed 0 bases at V and 3 bases at J, leaving 3 bases unmatched. The CDR3 nucleotides are TGCGCCAGCAGCCAAGATCGGACAGGGGTTGGAAACACCATATATTTT. As protein: CASSQDRTGVGNTIYF.

This chain joins TRBV6-1 and TRBJ1-2; D gene uncertain. Germline V gene sequence: CDR1 MNHNS, CDR2 SASEGT. The V gene lost 10 bases and the J gene lost 2 bases, with 20 bases spanning the gap. The CDR3 spans 15 residues. The chain's CDR3 is CAIQSRGKGNYGYTF. The CDR3 nucleotides read TGTGCCATTCAATCCAGAGGGAAGGGAAACTATGGCTACACCTTC.

This clone is a singleton in its sample. The rearrangement uses TRBV6-6 and TRBJ1-4, with a tentative D call TRBD1 (6 bases). The CDR3 sequence is 15 residues long. V lost 6 bases, J lost 0 bases, and 11 bases lay in between. Germline values: CDR1 MNHNY, CDR2 SVGAGI (reference sequence). This chain's CDR3 is CASSMTGATNEKLFF. CDR3 sequence (DNA): TGTGCCAGCAGCATGACAGGTGCAACTAATGAAAAACTGTTTTTT.

This chain links TRBV28 with TRBJ2-1, with 9 bases fitting TRBD2. From germline, CDR1 is MDHEN and CDR2 SYDVKM. The length of the CDR3 is 16 residues. Trimming removed 5 bases from V and 0 bases from J; junction bases left unmatched: 5. The CDR3 is CASSPTSGSSYNEQFF. The DNA of the CDR3 is TGTGCCAGCAGTCCGACTAGCGGAAGCTCCTACAATGAGCAGTTCTTC.

In this sample, this clone turned up a few times. The genes are TRBV5-1 and TRBJ2-2; D is ambiguous. The CDR3 has 12 amino acids. V was clipped by 0 bases and J by 6 bases, with 3 bases between them. The germline CDR1 and CDR2 sequences are SGHRS and YFSETQ. The chain's CDR3 is CASSLAAGELFF. As DNA, the CDR3 is TGCGCCAGCAGCTTGGCCGCCGGGGAGCTGTTTTTT.

Turning to this clone: At one end the junction does not follow the germline gene, possibly because of a read error. The V call is TRBV7-8, the J call TRBJ1-1, with TRBD1 identical over 11 bases. This CDR3 is 17 amino acids long. Germline V CDR1 and CDR2: SGHVS, FQNEAQ. The DNA of the CDR3 is TGTGCCAGCAGCACCTGGACAGGGGGCATGAGGAACGCTGAAGCTTTCTTT. Translation: CASSTWTGGMRNAEAFF. Full variable domain (remainder filled in from reference TRBV7-8 and TRBJ1-1): GAGVSQSPRYKVAKRGQDVALRCDPISGHVSLFWYQQALGQGPEFLTYFQNEAQLDKSGLPSDRFFAERPEGSVSTLKIQRTQQEDSAVYLCASSTWTGGMRNAEAFFGQGTRLTVV.

This clone was seen just once. The genes are TRBV2 and TRBJ2-1, with TRBD2 matching over 9 bases. CDR3 size: 16 residues. The V segment lost 6 bases and the J segment 6 bases; nucleotides outside the gene matches: 12. Per the germline V gene, CDR1 is SNHLY and CDR2 is FYNNEI. CDR3 DNA: TGTGCCAGCAGATTCCGTAGCGGGAGCCTATTCAATGAGCAGTTCTTC. Its protein is CASRFRSGSLFNEQFF.

This chain joins TRBV28 and TRBJ2-7; D is perhaps TRBD1 (6 bases). The germline V gene encodes CDR1 MDHEN and CDR2 SYDVKM. CDR3 length equals 15 residues. With 5 bases removed from V and 3 bases from J, the gap between germline ends came to 17 bases. The CDR3 DNA reads as TGTGCCAGCAGTCCCGACAGGCAACAACACTACGAGCAGTACTTC. Encoded protein: CASSPDRQQHYEQYF.

The rearrangement links TRBV11-2 to TRBJ2-1; a weak D match, TRBD2 (5 bases). The V end lost 5 bases, the J end lost 0 bases, and 11 bases lay between the germline ends. From germline, CDR1 is SGHAT and CDR2 FQNNGV. The CDR3 length is 15 residues. The CDR3 DNA follows: TGTGCCAGCAGCCTTCCGGGGAGCTCCTACAATGAGCAGTTCTTC. It codes for CASSLPGSSYNEQFF.

This clone has a single count. The chain combines TRBV11-2 with TRBJ2-1; 8 nucleotides align to TRBD1. V was pared by 3 bases and J by 5 bases, with 6 bases of the junction left unmatched. Germline V gives CDR1 SGHAT, CDR2 FQNNGV. This CDR3 contains 15 residues. CDR3 nucleotide sequence: TGTGCCAGCAGCTTTACGCGGACAGGGCACAATGAGCAGTTCTTC. Amino acid sequence: CASSFTRTGHNEQFF.

V and J are TRBV5-1 and TRBJ2-6, with TRBD1 matching over 9 bases. This CDR3 is built from 17 residues. The germline V gene encodes CDR1 SGHRS and CDR2 YFSETQ. Trimming at V came to 4 bases and at J to 4 bases, leaving 9 bases not matched to a gene. CDR3: CASSPQGAVPGANVLTF. Here the CDR3 DNA reads TGCGCCAGCAGCCCACAGGGGGCGGTTCCCGGGGCCAACGTCCTGACTTTC.

The gene calls are TRBV29-1 and TRBJ2-3; TRBD2 might be the D (6 bases). The CDR3 is made up of 13 amino acids. The V gene lost 6 bases and the J gene lost 5 bases, with 15 bases spanning the gap. In germline, CDR1 is SQVTM, CDR2 ANQGSEA. CDR3 in DNA: TGCAGCGTGGGACTGACAGCAAAAGATACGCAGTATTTT. It specifies CSVGLTAKDTQYF.

This clone occurred a few times. The chain uses TRBV29-1 and TRBJ1-1; 7 nucleotides match TRBD1. Germline CDR1 reads SQVTM; CDR2 reads ANQGSEA. The J segment lost 1 base and the V segment lost 4 bases, leaving 12 bases of the junction unmatched. The CDR3 runs to 16 residues. The CDR3 loop is CSVVSRGRVGNTEAFF. The CDR3, as DNA: TGCAGCGTTGTATCGAGGGGGCGGGTAGGGAACACTGAAGCTTTCTTT. Full variable domain (rest looked up from reference TRBV29-1 and TRBJ1-1): SAVISQKPSRDICQRGTSLTIQCQVDSQVTMMFWYRQQPGQSLTLIATANQGSEATYESGFVIDKFPISRPNLTFSTLTVSNMSPEDSSIYLCSVVSRGRVGNTEAFFGQGTRLTVV.

This clone appeared a single time. V gene TRBV29-1 combines with J gene TRBJ2-2; tentatively, D is TRBD1 (7 bases). Germline CDR1 reads SQVTM; CDR2 reads ANQGSEA. V lost 7 bases and J 4 bases, leaving 13 bases between the germline ends. The CDR3 sequence is 13 residues long. CDR3 loop: CSGQGGSTGELFF. The CDR3 DNA sequence: TGCAGCGGCCAGGGGGGCTCCACCGGGGAGCTGTTTTTT.

The J gene is TRBJ2-5, the V gene TRBV7-9, with 12 bases fitting TRBD1. The germline V gene has CDR1 SEHNR and CDR2 FQNEAQ (reference sequence). V dropped 2 bases and J dropped 4; count of bases not matched to a gene: 2. This CDR3 is 15 amino acids long. CDR3 sequence (DNA): TGTGCCAGCAGCTTATGGGACAGGGGGCGAGAGACCCAGTACTTC. It encodes CASSLWDRGRETQYF. Looking up the rest from reference TRBV7-9 and TRBJ2-5 gives the full variable domain: DTGVSQNPRHKITKRGQNVTFRCDPISEHNRLYWYRQTLGQGPEFLTYFQNEAQLEKSRLLSDRFSAERPKGSFSTLEIQRTEQGDSAMYLCASSLWDRGRETQYFGPGTRLLVL.

The chain couples TRBV25-1 to TRBJ2-3; TRBD2 aligns across 9 bases. The trim removed 4 bases at V and 1 base at J, leaving 3 bases unmatched. The CDR3 totals 15 residues. Germline CDR1 reads MGHDK; CDR2 reads SYGVNS. CDR3 DNA sequence: TGTGCCAGCAGTGGCGGGGGGGCCCGCACAGATACGCAGTATTTT. Amino acid sequence: CASSGGGARTDTQYF.

The CDR3 sequence is CASSEQLAGGGETQYF. CDR3 bases: TGTGCCAGCAGTGAACAACTAGCGGGGGGCGGAGAGACCCAGTACTTC. The chain uses TRBV6-1 and TRBJ2-5; 12 bases fit TRBD2. V lost 2 bases, J lost 4 bases, and 5 bases stayed unmatched. The CDR3 runs 16 residues. Germline assignment: CDR1 MNHNS and CDR2 SASEGT.

The rearrangement joins TRBV6-1 to TRBJ1-3; TRBD1 agrees at 7 bases. This CDR3 is built from 15 residues. The V gene's germline CDR1 is MNHNS and CDR2 SASEGT. V lost 1 base and J lost 3; bases outside the gene matches: 3. CDR3 sequence: CASSEVGGFGNTIYF. The CDR3 DNA reads TGTGCCAGCAGTGAAGTAGGGGGCTTTGGAAACACCATATATTTT.

The chain links TRBV28 to TRBJ2-7; D gene uncertain. The CDR3 is 12 amino acids. Trimming removed 6 bases from V and 1 base from J, with 7 bases in between. CDR1 and CDR2 (germline): MDHEN, SYDVKM. The CDR3 DNA follows: TGTGCCAGCAGCCCCGGGTCCTACGAGCAGTACTTC. It translates to CASSPGSYEQYF.

This chain links TRBV27 with TRBJ1-5; no clear D gene. Trimming left V 2 bases short and J 0 bases short, with 8 bases between. The CDR3 is 15 amino acids. CDR1 MNHEY and CDR2 SMNVEV come from the germline V gene (reference sequence). CDR3 sequence: CASSLIQNSNQPQHF. The CDR3 DNA follows: TGTGCCAGCAGTTTAATTCAGAATAGCAATCAGCCCCAGCATTTT.

The CDR3 protein is CASSLPPGETQYF. The CDR3 DNA is TGTGCCAGCAGTTTACCCCCCGGAGAGACCCAGTACTTC. The rearrangement links TRBV28 to TRBJ2-5; D call uncertain. Germline V gene sequence: CDR1 MDHEN, CDR2 SYDVKM. The CDR3 contains 13 residues. V dropped 2 bases and J dropped 4 bases, with 8 bases sitting between them.

V usage is TRBV2 and J usage is TRBJ2-1; D call uncertain. This CDR3 spans 13 amino acids. V gave up 4 bases and J gave up 10 bases, with 14 bases separating them. Looked up from germline, CDR1 is SNHLY and CDR2 is FYNNEI. The CDR3 region is CASSAPRSWEQFF. As DNA, the CDR3 is TGTGCCAGCAGTGCCCCTCGGTCTTGGGAGCAGTTCTTC.

The gene calls are TRBV13 and TRBJ2-2; 13 bases match TRBD2. CDR1 is PRHDT and CDR2 is FYEKMQ in the germline V gene (reference sequence). There are 19 residues in the CDR3. The junction had 9 bases not matched to a gene; V was cut back by 1 base and J by 4 bases. CDR3 coding DNA: TGTGCCAGCAGCTTAGCGCTGCCGGGACTAGCGGGATTCACCGGGGAGCTGTTTTTT. Residues: CASSLALPGLAGFTGELFF. Together with reference TRBV13 and TRBJ2-2, the CDR3 gives the full variable domain: AAGVIQSPRHLIKEKRETATLKCYPIPRHDTVYWYQQGPGQDPQFLISFYEKMQSDKGSIPDRFSAQQFSDYHSELNMSSLELGDSALYFCASSLALPGLAGFTGELFFGEGSRLTVL.